This T cell receptor beta chain was sequenced for a study of T cell responses to AZD1222 COVID-19 vaccine (dated by TCRdb to 2020 to 2023). For the wider study: Because spike-specific TCR depth and breadth did not differ between the two schedules, AZD1222 recipients who got a second dose at roughly 4 weeks were pooled with those who got a second dose at roughly 12 weeks. A total of 230 to 250 trial participants underwent TCR sequencing, of whom 207 received two doses of AZD1222 and about 25 received two doses of the MenACWY control vaccine. Trial participants were enrolled into age subgroups of 18-55, 56-69 and 70-plus years, which contained about 150, 28 and 57 TCR-sequenced participants, respectively. Summary of the overall study and its limitations: Conclusions about previously exposed vaccinees were limited because only a handful of AZD1222 recipients were SARS-CoV-2 seropositive at baseline. In the small 56-69-year group, the increase in depth fell short of significance, most likely because of low power. Because no samples from the day 14 peak response were available, repertoires could be characterized only after the peak T cell response. The vaccine-associated CD4 TCRs covered the entire spike protein, and the dominant responses fell in regions 160-218 and 743-854. Epitopes outside the regions mutated in the B.1.351 and B.1.1.7 variants were reportedly recognized by nearly half of the unique spike-specific TCRs. Participants were mostly white British and included more females than males, and it was suggested by the authors that clonal diversity may have been underestimated. A significant rise in spike-specific TCR breadth and depth was observed after two AZD1222 doses relative to day 0 and relative to MenACWY recipients.

The CDR3 regions of human TCRbeta chains were analyzed by immunosequencing. The paper's data handling went like this. TCRs in the repertoires were matched against a reference library of SARS-CoV-2-specific TCRs that had been generated with the MIRA antigen-specificity platform. Breadth was defined as the fraction of unique TCRs that were SARS-CoV-2-associated. Depth was defined as the fraction of total T cells that were SARS-CoV-2-associated. Each spike-specific TCR was assigned to its reactive spike region and to a CD4 or CD8 class using the MIRA data. Log10-transformed breadth and depth values were compared by one-way ANOVA with Sidak's multiple comparisons tests. The table was pulled from immuneACCESS by TCRdb, which kept in-frame rearrangements only. Such tables lose some clones; where checked, under half of the loss comes from unresolved V genes, and the rest has no known cause. D and trimming were read from the DNA, whereas the V and J calls and clone size are those reported in that table. The sample yields some 130,000 clones; under 95% were counted once. The biggest ten clones account for approximately 3.4% of the sample.

The germline V gene specifies MNHEY as CDR1 and SVGEGT as CDR2. Trimmed from V: 6 bases; trimmed from J: 1 base; junction bases lacking a gene match: 4. Its CDR3 holds 14 amino acids, cysteine through phenylalanine. The CDR3 DNA has 42 bases and is translated from base 1. Concerning this clone itself: This receptor's antigen is unknown. No much larger clonotype is one base removed from it; base qualities were not supplied.

The time point label of this sample denotes: baseline before first vaccination. Vaccinee samples came from UK trials COV001 and COV002, including a single-blind randomized controlled phase 2/3 trial of AZD1222 (ChAdOx1 nCoV-19) in healthy adults. Trial participant PBMC samples were collected at day 0 and day 28 after the second dose for TCRbeta chain sequencing. This sequence originates from an adult in good health. This receptor chain uses TRBV6-2 or TRBV6-3 and TRBJ1-2, with 8 junctional bases fitting TRBD1. Sequenced here: peripheral blood, sampled on day 0 of AZD1222 vaccination. The CDR3 here reads CASSPDRGNYGYTF. Here is the DNA: TGTGCCAGCAGCCCCGACAGGGGTAACTATGGCTACACCTTC.